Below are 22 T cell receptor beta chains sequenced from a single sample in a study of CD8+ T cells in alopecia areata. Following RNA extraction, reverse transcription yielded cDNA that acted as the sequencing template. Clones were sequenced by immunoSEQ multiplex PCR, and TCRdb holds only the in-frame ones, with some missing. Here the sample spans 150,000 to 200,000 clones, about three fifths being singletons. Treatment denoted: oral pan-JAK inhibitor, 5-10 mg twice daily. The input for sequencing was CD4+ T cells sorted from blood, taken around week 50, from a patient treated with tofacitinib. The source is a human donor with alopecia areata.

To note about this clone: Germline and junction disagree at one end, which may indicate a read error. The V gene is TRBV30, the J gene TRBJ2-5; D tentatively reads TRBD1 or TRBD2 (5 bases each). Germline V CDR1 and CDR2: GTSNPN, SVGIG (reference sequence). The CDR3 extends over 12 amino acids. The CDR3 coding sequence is TGTGCCTGGAGTGTAAATGCAGGACTCAGGGACTTC. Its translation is CAWSVNAGLRDF.

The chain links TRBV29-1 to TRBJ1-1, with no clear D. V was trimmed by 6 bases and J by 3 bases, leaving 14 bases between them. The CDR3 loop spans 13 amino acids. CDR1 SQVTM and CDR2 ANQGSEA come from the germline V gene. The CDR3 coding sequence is TGCAGCGTATCCGAAGACCCGGACACTGAAGCTTTCTTT. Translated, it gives CSVSEDPDTEAFF.

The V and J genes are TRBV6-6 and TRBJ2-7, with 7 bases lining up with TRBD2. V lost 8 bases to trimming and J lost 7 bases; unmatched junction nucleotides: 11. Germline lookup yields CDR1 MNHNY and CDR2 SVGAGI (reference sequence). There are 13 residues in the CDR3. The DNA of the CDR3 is TGTGCCAGCCTGATGGGAGGGGAGAAAGAGCAGTACTTC. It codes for CASLMGGEKEQYF.

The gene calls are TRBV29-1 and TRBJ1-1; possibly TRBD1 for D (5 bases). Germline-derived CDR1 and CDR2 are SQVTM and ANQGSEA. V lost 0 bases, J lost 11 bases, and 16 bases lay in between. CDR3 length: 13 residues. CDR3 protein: CSVEDSTTVGAFF. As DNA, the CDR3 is TGCAGCGTTGAAGACAGTACGACAGTTGGCGCTTTCTTT.

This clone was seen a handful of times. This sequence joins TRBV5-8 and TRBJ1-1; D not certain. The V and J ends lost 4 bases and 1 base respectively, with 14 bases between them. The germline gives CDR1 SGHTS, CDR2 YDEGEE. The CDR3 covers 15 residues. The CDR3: CASSPTNRGNTEAFF. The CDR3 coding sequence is TGTGCCAGCAGCCCAACCAATCGGGGGAACACTGAAGCTTTCTTT. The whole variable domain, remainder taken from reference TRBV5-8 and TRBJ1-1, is EAGVTQSPTHLIKTRGQQATLRCSPISGHTSVYWYQQALGLGLQFLLWYDEGEERNRGNFPPRFSGRQFPNYSSELNVNALELEDSALYLCASSPTNRGNTEAFFGQGTRLTVV.

This chain's CDR3 is CASSLRENYGYTF. Written as DNA, the CDR3 is TGTGCCAGCAGTTTACGGGAAAACTATGGCTACACCTTC. V usage is TRBV27 and J usage is TRBJ1-2; D not resolved. The V gene's germline CDR1 is MNHEY and CDR2 SMNVEV (reference sequence). The CDR3 totals 13 residues. Trimming left V 2 bases short and J 2 bases short, with 6 bases between.

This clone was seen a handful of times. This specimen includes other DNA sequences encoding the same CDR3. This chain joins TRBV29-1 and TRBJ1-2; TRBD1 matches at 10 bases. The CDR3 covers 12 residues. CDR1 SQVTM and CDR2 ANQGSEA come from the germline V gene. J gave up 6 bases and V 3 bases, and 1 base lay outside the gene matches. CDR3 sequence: CSVEGQGNGYTF. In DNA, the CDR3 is TGCAGCGTTGAGGGACAGGGGAATGGCTACACCTTC.

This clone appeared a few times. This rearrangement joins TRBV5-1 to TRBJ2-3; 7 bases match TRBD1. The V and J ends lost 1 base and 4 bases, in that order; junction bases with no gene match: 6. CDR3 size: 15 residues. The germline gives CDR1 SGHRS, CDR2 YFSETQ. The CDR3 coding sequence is TGCGCCAGCAGCTTGACTACAGGGGAATCAGATACGCAGTATTTT. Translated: CASSLTTGESDTQYF.

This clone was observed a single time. In DNA form, the CDR3 reads TGCAGCGTTGACAGGGGAGCGGCCGGGGAGCTGTTTTTT. This encodes CSVDRGAAGELFF. The V gene is TRBV29-1, the J gene TRBJ2-2, with a tentative D call TRBD1 (6 bases). Trimming removed 3 bases at V and 6 bases at J, with 11 bases between. The CDR3 extends over 13 amino acids. Germline V CDR1 and CDR2: SQVTM, ANQGSEA.

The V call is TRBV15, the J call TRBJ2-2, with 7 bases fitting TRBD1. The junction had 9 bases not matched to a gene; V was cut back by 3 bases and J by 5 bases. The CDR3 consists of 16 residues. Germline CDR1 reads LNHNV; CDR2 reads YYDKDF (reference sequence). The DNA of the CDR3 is TGTGCCACCAGCAGTGGGACAGCTCGATGGACCGGGGAGCTGTTTTTT. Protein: CATSSGTARWTGELFF. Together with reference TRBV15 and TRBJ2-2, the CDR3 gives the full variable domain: DAMVIQNPRYQVTQFGKPVTLSCSQTLNHNVMYWYQQKSSQAPKLLFHYYDKDFNNEADTPDNFQSRRPNTSFCFLDIRSPGLGDTAMYLCATSSGTARWTGELFFGEGSRLTVL.

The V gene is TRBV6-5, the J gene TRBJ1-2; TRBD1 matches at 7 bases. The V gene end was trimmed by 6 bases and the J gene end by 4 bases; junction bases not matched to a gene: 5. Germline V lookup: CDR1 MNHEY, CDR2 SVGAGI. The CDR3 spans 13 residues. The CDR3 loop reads CASSRGAGYGYTF. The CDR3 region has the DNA TGTGCCAGCAGCAGGGGGGCTGGCTATGGCTACACCTTC.

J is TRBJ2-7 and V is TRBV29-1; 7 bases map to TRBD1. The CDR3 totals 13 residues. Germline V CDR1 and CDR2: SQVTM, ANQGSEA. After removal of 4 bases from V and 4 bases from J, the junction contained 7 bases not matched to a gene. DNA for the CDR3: TGCAGCGTTGCCCGGGACAGTATATACGAGCAGTACTTC. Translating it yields CSVARDSIYEQYF.

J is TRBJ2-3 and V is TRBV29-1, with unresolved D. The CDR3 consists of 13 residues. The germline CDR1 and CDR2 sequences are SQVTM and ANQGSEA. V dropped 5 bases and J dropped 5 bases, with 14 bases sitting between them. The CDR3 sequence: CSVHDLLGDTQYF. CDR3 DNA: TGCAGCGTTCATGACTTACTGGGAGATACGCAGTATTTT.

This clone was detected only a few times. CDR3 sequence: CASSQVQNTYEQYF. The CDR3 DNA is TGCGCCAGCAGCCAAGTTCAGAATACCTACGAGCAGTACTTC. The chain combines TRBV4-1 with TRBJ2-7, with D unclear. Germline V gene sequence: CDR1 MGHRA, CDR2 YSYEKL. The CDR3 loop spans 14 amino acids. V lost 1 base, J lost 2 bases, and 9 bases lay in between.

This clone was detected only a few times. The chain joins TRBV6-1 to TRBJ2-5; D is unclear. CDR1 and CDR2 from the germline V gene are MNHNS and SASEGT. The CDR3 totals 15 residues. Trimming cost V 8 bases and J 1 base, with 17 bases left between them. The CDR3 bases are TGTGCCAGCTCTCGGGTTGGGCATGCCCAAGAGACCCAGTACTTC. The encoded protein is CASSRVGHAQETQYF.

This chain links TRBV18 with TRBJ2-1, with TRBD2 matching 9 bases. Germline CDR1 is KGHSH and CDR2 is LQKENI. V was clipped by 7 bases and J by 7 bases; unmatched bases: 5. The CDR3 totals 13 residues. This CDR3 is CASCRTSANEQFF. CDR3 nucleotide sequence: TGTGCCAGCTGCCGGACTAGCGCAAATGAGCAGTTCTTC.

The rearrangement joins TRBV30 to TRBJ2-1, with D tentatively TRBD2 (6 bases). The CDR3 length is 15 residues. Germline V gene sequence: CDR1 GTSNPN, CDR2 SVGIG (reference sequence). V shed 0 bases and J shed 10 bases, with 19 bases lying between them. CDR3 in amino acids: CAWSVIDAGINEQFF. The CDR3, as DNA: TGTGCCTGGAGTGTAATTGATGCGGGGATCAACGAGCAGTTCTTC.

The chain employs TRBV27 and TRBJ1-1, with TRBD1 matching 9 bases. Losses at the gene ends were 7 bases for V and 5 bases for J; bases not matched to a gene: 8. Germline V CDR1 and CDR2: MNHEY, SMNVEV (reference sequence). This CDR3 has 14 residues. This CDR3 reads CASTFRQGGTEAFF. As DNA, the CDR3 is TGTGCCAGCACCTTCCGACAGGGGGGTACTGAAGCTTTCTTT.

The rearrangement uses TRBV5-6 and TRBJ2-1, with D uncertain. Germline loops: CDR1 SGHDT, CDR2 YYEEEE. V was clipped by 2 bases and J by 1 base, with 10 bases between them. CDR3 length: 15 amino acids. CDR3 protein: CASSLSKPSYNEQFF. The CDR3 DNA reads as TGTGCCAGCAGCTTATCTAAACCATCCTACAATGAGCAGTTCTTC.

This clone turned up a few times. The CDR3 sequence is CASSKGQGGTETQYF. The CDR3, as DNA: TGTGCCAGCAGTAAGGGACAGGGTGGGACGGAGACCCAGTACTTC. The chain employs TRBV6-6 and TRBJ2-5; 9 positions match TRBD1. The CDR3 is 15 residues long. Germline V gene data show CDR1 as MNHNY and CDR2 as SVGAGI (reference sequence). The ends lost 5 bases at V and 5 bases at J; junction bases unmatched: 9.

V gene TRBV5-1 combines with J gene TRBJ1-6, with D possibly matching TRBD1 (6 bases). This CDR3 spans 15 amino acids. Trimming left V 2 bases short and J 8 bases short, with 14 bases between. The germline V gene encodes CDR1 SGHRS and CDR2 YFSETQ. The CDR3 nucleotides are TGCGCCAGCAGCTTCAGGGGTAGAAGTGATTCACCCCTCCACTTT. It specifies CASSFRGRSDSPLHF.

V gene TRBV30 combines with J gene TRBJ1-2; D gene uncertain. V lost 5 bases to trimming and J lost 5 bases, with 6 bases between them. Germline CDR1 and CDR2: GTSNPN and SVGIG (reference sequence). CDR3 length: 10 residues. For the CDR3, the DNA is TGTGCCTGGGATACATATGGCTACACCTTC. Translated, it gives CAWDTYGYTF.